This TCR beta chain was obtained from a study of T cells in Graves' hyperthyroidism and ophthalmopathy. What was amplified from RNA transcripts were TCR beta CDR3 regions. The TCR CDR3 first-round RT-PCR relied on the HTBI primer set. A single record per CDR3 protein comes from TCRdb applying MiXCR to the multiplex PCR reads. The repertoire holds about 210,000 distinct CDR3 sequences, with about a sixth as singletons. Calling Graves' hyperthyroidism stable meant ophthalmopathy did not progress within 18 months. V was cut by 5 bases and J by 2 bases, with 9 bases left in between. CDR3 size: 13 residues. Germline CDR1 is SEHNR and CDR2 is FQNEAQ (reference sequence). This clonotype was counted between two and nine times.

Sequences were obtained from blood. The TCR sequence derives from a man between 45 and 60 years old with Graves' hyperthyroidism. V gene TRBV7-9 combines with J gene TRBJ2-5; maybe TRBD2 (6 bases). CDR3 in amino acids: CASSQTSQETQYF. DNA of the CDR3: TGTGCCAGCAGCCAGACTAGTCAAGAGACCCAGTACTTC.